Shown below are 18 T cell receptor beta chains from a single sample sequenced in a study of control samples from healthy donors and cancer patients. Produced via immunoSEQ multiplex PCR; TCRdb's table is partial and in-frame only. Of 90,000 to 150,000 clones listed, more than 70% are singletons. Sequencing input: blood. All receptors derive from a man aged 35-49 years in good health.

This clone was found once. The chain recombines TRBV19 with TRBJ2-3, with TRBD1 matching over 11 bases. The CDR3 is 16 residues long. V gave up 3 bases and J gave up 4 bases; unmatched junction bases: 6. The germline gives CDR1 LNHDA, CDR2 SQIVND (reference sequence). CDR3 coding DNA: TGTGCCAGTAGTATCCCCCCGGGACAGGGGGCAGATACGCAGTATTTT. Protein sequence: CASSIPPGQGADTQYF. The full variable domain, in which reference TRBV19 and TRBJ2-3 provide the parts outside the CDR3, is DGGITQSPKYLFRKEGQNVTLSCEQNLNHDAMYWYRQDPGQGLRLIYYSQIVNDFQKGDIAEGYSVSREKKESFPLTVTSAQKNPTAFYLCASSIPPGQGADTQYFGPGTRLTVL.

A few counts support this clone. The chain recombines TRBV19 with TRBJ1-1; D uncertain. V dropped 1 base and J dropped 1 base, with 7 bases sitting between them. Germline CDR1 and CDR2: LNHDA and SQIVND (reference sequence). The CDR3 spans 14 residues. The CDR3 region has the DNA TGTGCCAGTAGTATAGGAAGGGCGAACACTGAAGCTTTCTTT. It translates to CASSIGRANTEAFF.

This chain links TRBV6-1 with TRBJ1-1; no clear D gene. The CDR3 covers 13 residues. Trimming removed 3 bases at V and 0 bases at J, with 5 bases between. Germline V gene data show CDR1 as MNHNS and CDR2 as SASEGT. The CDR3: CASSENMNTEAFF. In nucleotides, the CDR3 is TGTGCCAGCAGTGAGAACATGAACACTGAAGCTTTCTTT.

This clone was picked up a small number of times. The V call is TRBV6-6, the J call TRBJ2-3, with D unresolved. V shed 6 bases and J shed 2 bases, with 3 bases lying between them. Germline lookup yields CDR1 MNHNY and CDR2 SVGAGI (reference sequence). This CDR3 has 11 residues. The CDR3 sequence is CASRFTDTQYF. The CDR3 DNA sequence: TGTGCCAGCAGGTTCACAGATACGCAGTATTTT.

Turning to this clone: The identical CDR3 is also encoded by other nucleotide sequences in the sample. The chain has TRBV11-1 and TRBJ2-7; D ambiguous. The CDR3 sequence is 11 residues long. Germline V gives CDR1 SGHAT, CDR2 FQDESV (reference sequence). Trimming took off 4 bases at V and 2 bases at J, with 3 bases between the two ends. The CDR3 sequence: CASSSPYEQYF. CDR3 DNA sequence: TGTGCCAGCAGCTCTCCCTACGAGCAGTACTTC.

This chain connects TRBV5-4 to TRBJ2-1; 9 positions agree with TRBD1. Germline CDR1 is SGHNT and CDR2 is YYREEE (reference sequence). V lost 3 bases and J lost 4; bases outside the gene matches: 5. The CDR3 runs to 15 residues. DNA of the CDR3: TGTGCCAGCAGCTCGGGACAGGGTTTATACAATGAGCAGTTCTTC. It translates to CASSSGQGLYNEQFF.

V gene TRBV30 combines with J gene TRBJ1-2; D gene unclear. V lost 2 bases and J 4 bases, leaving 14 bases between the germline ends. The CDR3 covers 14 residues. Germline CDR1 is GTSNPN and CDR2 is SVGIG (reference sequence). For the CDR3, the DNA is TGTGCCTGGAGTACAACGACGGATGTCTATGGCTACACCTTC. Its translation: CAWSTTTDVYGYTF.

The chain recombines TRBV2 with TRBJ2-7; D possibly corresponds to TRBD1 (6 bases). The length of the CDR3 is 15 residues. Between the trimmed V and J ends, which lost 5 bases and 0 bases, there was a span of 14 bases. CDR1 is SNHLY, CDR2 FYNNEI, per germline. For the CDR3, the DNA is TGTGCCAGCAGTTCTGGACAGTCCAGCTCCTACGAGCAGTACTTC. It specifies CASSSGQSSSYEQYF.

The rearrangement links TRBV6-1 to TRBJ1-1; 8 bases are shared with TRBD1. Losses at the gene ends were 3 bases for V and 2 bases for J; bases not matched to a gene: 8. Germline values: CDR1 MNHNS, CDR2 SASEGT. This CDR3 spans 16 amino acids. CDR3 sequence reads: CASSEVVGTGNTEAFF. The CDR3 DNA reads TGTGCCAGCAGTGAGGTTGTCGGGACAGGCAACACTGAAGCTTTCTTT.

The chain combines TRBV7-2 with TRBJ2-7; TRBD2 matches at 10 bases. CDR1 and CDR2 (germline): SGHTA, FQGNSA. The junction had 6 bases not matched to a gene; V was cut back by 5 bases and J by 2 bases. CDR3 length equals 15 residues. The CDR3 DNA follows: TGTGCCAGCAGCAAAAGAGCGGGGGGGACCTACGAGCAGTACTTC. This sequence encodes CASSKRAGGTYEQYF.

The CDR3 loop reads CASSFFQAPSPTDTQYF. Here the CDR3 DNA reads TGTGCCAGCAGTTTTTTTCAAGCCCCGAGTCCCACAGATACGCAGTATTTT. The gene calls are TRBV27 and TRBJ2-3; no definite D call. V dropped 3 bases and J dropped 2 bases, with 18 bases sitting between them. This CDR3 is 17 amino acids long. Germline CDR1 MNHEY, CDR2 SMNVEV (reference sequence).

The rearrangement joins TRBV6-5 to TRBJ2-3; TRBD2 aligns across 9 bases. V gave up 8 bases and J gave up 4 bases; unmatched junction bases: 7. The CDR3 is 14 residues long. Germline V gene data show CDR1 as MNHEY and CDR2 as SVGAGI. CDR3 coding DNA: TGTGCCAGCTCCAGCGGGGGGATGGCAGATACGCAGTATTTT. Translation gives CASSSGGMADTQYF.

The genes are TRBV14 and TRBJ1-4, with D possibly being TRBD1 (6 bases). The V gene's germline CDR1 is SGHDN and CDR2 FVKESK. This CDR3 is 16 amino acids long. The V and J ends lost 4 bases and 1 base respectively, with 13 bases between them. The CDR3 spells CASSLSGHLTNEKLFF. The CDR3 nucleotides read TGTGCCAGCAGCCTATCGGGACACCTAACTAATGAAAAACTGTTTTTT. Combining the CDR3 with reference TRBV14 and TRBJ1-4 gives the whole variable domain EAGVTQFPSHSVIEKGQTVTLRCDPISGHDNLYWYRRVMGKEIKFLLHFVKESKQDESGMPNNRFLAERTGGTYSTLKVQPAELEDSGVYFCASSLSGHLTNEKLFFGSGTQLSVL.

This clone was found a few times. This chain joins TRBV7-2 and TRBJ2-2; D is possibly TRBD2 (5 bases). This CDR3 has 17 amino acids. Germline-derived CDR1 and CDR2 are SGHTA and FQGNSA. The V gene lost 2 bases and the J gene lost 8 bases, with 21 bases spanning the gap. This chain's CDR3 is CASSLFSTGRVVGELFF. CDR3 nucleotides: TGTGCCAGCAGCTTATTTTCGACGGGGAGAGTAGTTGGGGAGCTGTTTTTT.

This chain uses TRBV9 with TRBJ1-1; 8 bases align to TRBD1. CDR3 length: 14 residues. CDR1 and CDR2 from the germline V gene are SGDLS and YYNGEE. J lost 2 bases, V lost 6 bases, and 6 bases had no gene match. The CDR3 nucleotides read TGTGCCAGCACCCGGACAGGGATCAACACTGAAGCTTTCTTT. Translation gives CASTRTGINTEAFF.

The chain carries TRBV2 and TRBJ1-3; D remains ambiguous. This CDR3 contains 11 residues. Trimming cost V 3 bases and J 5 bases, with 2 bases left between them. Germline CDR1 and CDR2: SNHLY and FYNNEI. The CDR3 DNA follows: TGTGCCAGCAGTGAGAGAAACACCATATATTTT. It specifies CASSERNTIYF.

This clone appeared once. This sequence joins TRBV28 and TRBJ2-1; the match to TRBD1 covers 10 bases. The CDR3 has 13 amino acids. V was clipped by 6 bases and J by 10 bases; unmatched bases: 6. In germline, CDR1 is MDHEN, CDR2 SYDVKM. The CDR3 DNA reads as TGTGCCAGCAGAAGGACAGGGGGAGGGGAGCAGTTCTTC. This sequence encodes CASRRTGGGEQFF.

The V and J genes are TRBV6-5 and TRBJ1-4; 7 nucleotides line up with TRBD1. The CDR3 contains 15 residues. V shed 5 bases and J 5 bases; nucleotides not matched to a gene: 8. Germline V gives CDR1 MNHEY, CDR2 SVGAGI. The CDR3 DNA sequence: TGTGCCAGCAGTCGGAACAGGGGTAGGAATGAAAAACTGTTTTTT. Translation gives CASSRNRGRNEKLFF.